This is a list of T cell receptor beta chains from one sample in a study of immune reconstitution after stem cell transplant in scleroderma. MiXCR, applied by TCRdb to the RT-PCR reads, yields one record per CDR3 protein. Of about 5,600 distinct CDR3 sequences listed, roughly 8% are singletons. This specimen was collected before or after autologous hematopoietic stem cell transplantation (not recorded which). All receptors derive from a male donor with systemic sclerosis. The CDR3 runs from the conserved cysteine through the conserved F or W. Fields, in order: J gene, D gene, clone size, V gene, CDR3 DNA, CDR3 protein. A D gene is named only where the DNA matches it firmly. A row's size may be missing; if present it is once, few, many or a size class.

TRBJ1-2,-,medium-sized,TRBV28,TGTGCCAGCGCCCCTGACGGGGGGCGAATCTATGGCTACACCTTC,CASAPDGGRIYGYTF
TRBJ1-5,TRBD1,medium-sized,TRBV6-2/TRBV6-3,TGTGCCAGCAGACCTCCGGGACAGGGGATTAATCAGCCCCAGCATTTT,CASRPPGQGINQPQHF
TRBJ2-7,-,few,TRBV7-8,TGTGCCAGCAGCTTAGCCGTCCGTGGCGGCTACGAGCAGTACTTC,CASSLAVRGGYEQYF
TRBJ1-5,TRBD1,-,TRBV19,TGTGCCAGTAGTATAGAGTTCCAGGGGGCGCTTACCAATCAGCCCCAGCATTTT,CASSIEFQGALTNQPQHF
TRBJ2-3,-,medium-sized,TRBV4-1,TGCGCCAGCAGCCAAGAAGGCGACAGTGCAGATACGCAGTATTTT,CASSQEGDSADTQYF
TRBJ2-3,TRBD2,few,TRBV28,TGTGCCAGCAGTCCCAGCGCGGGAGGGCCTCGCACAGATACGCAGTATTTT,CASSPSAGGPRTDTQYF
TRBJ1-1,TRBD1,-,TRBV10-3,TGTGCCATCAGTGAGTCGACAGGGCCGAGCCTGGAAGCTTTCTTT,CAISESTGPSLEAFF
TRBJ2-7,TRBD1,medium-sized,TRBV5-1,TGCGCCAGCGAAGGACAGGGTCTGGGTGAGCAGTACTTC,CASEGQGLGEQYF
TRBJ1-5,-,medium-sized,TRBV6-6,TGTGCCAGCAGTCCCTCAAAGTATAGCAATCAGCCCCAGCATTTT,CASSPSKYSNQPQHF
TRBJ2-1,TRBD2,-,TRBV20-1,TGCAGTGCTGGGACTAGCGCCAACAATGAGCAGTTCTTC,CSAGTSANNEQFF
TRBJ2-3,-,medium-sized,TRBV6-1,TGTGCCAGCAGACGAGGACAGCCCACAGATACGCAGTATTTT,CASRRGQPTDTQYF
TRBJ1-1,-,medium-sized,TRBV11-2,TGTGCCAGCAGCCCACAAAACAGGGCCGGGAACACTGAAGCTTTCTTT,CASSPQNRAGNTEAFF
TRBJ2-1,TRBD2,-,TRBV20-1,TGCAGTGTCCCGACTAGCGGGGGCAATGAGCAGTTCTTC,CSVPTSGGNEQFF
TRBJ2-1,-,-,TRBV3-1,TGTGCCAGCACCTCAGGGCGGAGCTCCTACAATGAGCAGTTCTTC,CASTSGRSSYNEQFF
TRBJ2-7,-,medium-sized,TRBV20-1,TGCAGTGCTGTCTCCTACGAGCAGTACTTC,CSAVSYEQYF
TRBJ2-3,-,-,TRBV7-2,TGTGCCAGCAGCTTAGGGGGGACGGCCGGAAATACGCAGTATTTT,CASSLGGTAGNTQYF
TRBJ2-6,-,medium-sized,TRBV5-1,TGCGCCAGCAGCGGGCAGACCTACTCTGGGGCCAACGTCCTGACTTTC,CASSGQTYSGANVLTF
TRBJ2-3,-,-,TRBV28,TGTGCCACACACCGAACTAGCACAGATACGCAGTATTTT,CATHRTSTDTQYF
TRBJ1-1,TRBD1,medium-sized,TRBV5-1,TGCGCCAGCAGCGGGACAGGGGGCTCGGACACTGAAGCTTTCTTT,CASSGTGGSDTEAFF
TRBJ1-6,-,medium-sized,TRBV6-5,TGTGCCAGCAGTTATTCCAGCCTAGATGGGAATTCACCCCTCCACTTT,CASSYSSLDGNSPLHF
TRBJ2-3,TRBD2,-,TRBV20-1,TGCAGTGCTAGAGAGGGTAGCGGGGCCTCTGGGGGTACGCAGTATTTT,CSAREGSGASGGTQYF
TRBJ2-4,-,-,TRBV7-9,TGTGCCAGCAGCGAGACGGGCGGGATTCTAGCCAAAAACATTCAGTACTTC,CASSETGGILAKNIQYF
TRBJ2-7,-,-,TRBV27,TGTGCCAGCAGCTCTGCGGGACTGGGATACGAGCAGTACTTC,CASSSAGLGYEQYF